The clone carrying this T cell receptor (beta chain) was counted at least ten times. The data stem from a study of blood T cell repertoires in COVID-19. About the research overall: Specimens from acute and convalescent COVID-19 originated in the United States, Italy and Spain. PBMCs, B-cell-depleted T cells, or T cells were the source of the cDNA or gDNA that made up the material.

V lost 5 bases to trimming and J lost 6 bases, with 16 bases between them. The CDR3 has 14 amino acids. Germline V CDR1 and CDR2: SGHTA, FQGNSA. As originally analysed: Reference gene primer amplification yielded estimated nucleated cell counts. Produced via immunoSEQ multiplex PCR; TCRdb's table is partial and in-frame only. V, J and clone size derive from that table, while D and trimming were established from the DNA sequence. The sample gives fewer than 200,000 clones, roughly 85% of which show up once; around 9% is in the top ten. This chain uses TRBV7-2 with TRBJ1-2; D perhaps matches TRBD1 (5 bases). Input material: peripheral blood. This receptor was obtained from a man aged 45-60 years with active or convalescent COVID-19. This chain's CDR3 is CASSAGGGANGYTF. CDR3 nucleotides: TGTGCCAGCAGCGCCGGAGGAGGGGCTAATGGCTACACCTTC.